The 24 T cell receptor beta chains in this list originate from one sample, sequenced in a study of shared clonotypes between healthy human individuals. The assay was immunoSEQ multiplex PCR, and TCRdb's table has in-frame clones only and misses some. This sample has around 2,000,000 clones, with 85% to 95% found just once. Source material: naive CD4+ T cells sorted from blood. Specified subset: CD45RA+ positively selected. Source of these receptors: a man aged 18 to 30 in good health.

V and J are TRBV4-1 and TRBJ2-7, with D possibly being TRBD1 (6 bases). CDR1 and CDR2 from the germline V gene are MGHRA and YSYEKL. Trimming took 4 bases from V and 0 from J, leaving 16 bases between them. The CDR3 has 16 residues. The CDR3, as DNA: TGCGCCAGCAGCCGAACAAATTCGGACAGCTCCTACGAGCAGTACTTC. As protein: CASSRTNSDSSYEQYF.

V and J are TRBV6-5 and TRBJ2-2, with D maybe TRBD1 (6 bases). The CDR3 contains 16 residues. The V end was cut by 3 bases, the J end by 3 bases, with 14 bases between. CDR1 MNHEY and CDR2 SVGAGI come from the germline V gene. This CDR3 is CASSYRGPGDTGELFF. CDR3 nucleotides: TGTGCCAGCAGTTATAGGGGCCCAGGGGACACCGGGGAGCTGTTTTTT.

The gene calls are TRBV11-2 and TRBJ2-7; unclear D gene. CDR3 size: 13 residues. Germline CDR1 SGHAT, CDR2 FQNNGV. Trimming stripped 0 bases from V and 9 bases from J, with 12 bases between. The CDR3: CASSLERANGQYF. The CDR3 DNA follows: TGTGCCAGCAGCTTAGAAAGGGCGAACGGGCAGTACTTC.

The CDR3 nucleotides are TGTGCCAGCACCCCATCGGCGGGAGGGCTGACCGGGGAGCTGTTTTTT. Residues: CASTPSAGGLTGELFF. The chain has TRBV7-2 and TRBJ2-2; 9 bases are a match to TRBD2. CDR1 SGHTA and CDR2 FQGNSA come from the germline V gene. The ends lost 7 bases at V and 5 bases at J; junction bases unmatched: 11. CDR3 length: 16 residues.

J is TRBJ2-7 and V is TRBV29-1; D is undetermined. CDR1 and CDR2 (germline): SQVTM, ANQGSEA. V was clipped by 4 bases and J by 3 bases, with 13 bases between them. This CDR3 has 13 residues. The CDR3: CSVALGRGYEQYF. CDR3 sequence (DNA): TGCAGCGTTGCCCTGGGCCGAGGCTACGAGCAGTACTTC.

This clone was recorded only once. A read error may account for a junction end that differs from germline. This CDR3 reads CARLLDRGQIDAQYF. CDR3 bases: TGTGCCAGACTTCTCGACAGGGGGCAGATAGATGCGCAGTATTTT. The rearrangement links TRBV27 to TRBJ2-3, with 10 bases that match TRBD1. The CDR3 is made up of 15 amino acids. Germline assignment: CDR1 MNHEY and CDR2 SMNVEV (reference sequence).

Remarks on this clone: In the same sample, other DNA sequences code for this CDR3. The rearrangement links TRBV4-1 to TRBJ2-7, with D possibly being TRBD1 (6 bases). V shed 1 base and J shed 0 bases, with 10 bases lying between them. The CDR3 totals 15 residues. Germline lookup yields CDR1 MGHRA and CDR2 YSYEKL. This CDR3 is CASSQGTGSSYEQYF. Here the CDR3 DNA reads TGCGCCAGCAGCCAAGGAACAGGGAGCTCCTACGAGCAGTACTTC.

The V gene is TRBV6-1, the J gene TRBJ1-4; 9 bases map to TRBD1. The V and J ends lost 5 bases and 3 bases, in that order; junction bases with no gene match: 4. The germline CDR1 and CDR2 sequences are MNHNS and SASEGT. The CDR3 is 15 residues long. CDR3 DNA sequence: TGTGCCAGCAGTCAGGACAGGGGAGCTAATGAAAAACTGTTTTTT. Its translation is CASSQDRGANEKLFF.

This clone was counted once. The chain employs TRBV27 and TRBJ2-3, with D possibly matching TRBD1 (5 bases). There are 14 residues in the CDR3. V dropped 4 bases and J dropped 1 base, with 9 bases sitting between them. CDR1 is MNHEY and CDR2 is SMNVEV in the germline V gene (reference sequence). CDR3: CASSYTGRTDTQYF. Here the CDR3 DNA reads TGTGCCAGCAGTTATACAGGACGCACAGATACGCAGTATTTT.

V usage is TRBV4-3 and J usage is TRBJ2-2; 11 bases are shared with TRBD2. There are 18 residues in the CDR3. The V segment lost 2 bases and the J segment 5 bases; nucleotides outside the gene matches: 10. CDR1 LGHNA and CDR2 YSLEER come from the germline V gene. The CDR3 sequence: CASSQFILAGAGTGELFF. In nucleotides, the CDR3 is TGCGCCAGCAGCCAATTTATACTAGCGGGAGCTGGAACCGGGGAGCTGTTTTTT.

A note on this clone: In the same sample, other DNA sequences code for this CDR3. The CDR3 coding sequence is TGTGCCATCTCCCTTGGGGGCAATGAGCAGTTCTTC. Its translation is CAISLGGNEQFF. V is TRBV10-3 and J is TRBJ2-1, with D possibly being TRBD1 or TRBD2 (5 bases each). The CDR3 is 12 amino acids. CDR1 and CDR2 from the germline V gene are ENHRY and SYGVKD. Trimming removed 8 bases at V and 6 bases at J, with 11 bases between.

The chain carries TRBV5-4 and TRBJ2-3, with unresolved D. CDR1 and CDR2 from the germline V gene are SGHNT and YYREEE (reference sequence). The CDR3 sequence is 12 residues long. Trimming stripped 2 bases from V and 4 bases from J, with 5 bases between. In DNA, the CDR3 is TGTGCCAGCAGCTTTCGTCCAGATACGCAGTATTTT. Residues: CASSFRPDTQYF.

The V and J genes are TRBV30 and TRBJ2-3; weak D call: TRBD2 (6 bases). Germline CDR1 is GTSNPN and CDR2 is SVGIG (reference sequence). The V end lost 3 bases, the J end lost 3 bases, and 25 bases lay between the germline ends. CDR3 length equals 18 residues. CDR3 amino acids: CAWSKIGGKVPGTDTQYF. As DNA, the CDR3 is TGTGCCTGGAGCAAAATCGGGGGAAAGGTCCCCGGGACAGATACGCAGTATTTT.

The chain combines TRBV2 with TRBJ2-2; tentatively, D is TRBD2 (6 bases). This CDR3 contains 15 residues. With 8 bases removed from V and 3 bases from J, the gap between germline ends came to 16 bases. CDR1 and CDR2 from the germline V gene are SNHLY and FYNNEI. The CDR3 here is CASRASERYTGELFF. As DNA, the CDR3 is TGTGCCAGCCGCGCTAGCGAAAGATACACCGGGGAGCTGTTTTTT.

CDR3 DNA: TGTGCCAGCTCACCGCGAGGGGGCCTGAGCTCCTACGAGCAGTACTTC. Translated: CASSPRGGLSSYEQYF. V and J are TRBV18 and TRBJ2-7; 7 bases are a match to TRBD1. Germline V gives CDR1 KGHSH, CDR2 LQKENI. CDR3 length equals 16 residues. The J segment lost 0 bases and the V segment lost 3 bases, leaving 8 bases of the junction unmatched.

This clone was picked up one time. The chain recombines TRBV6-1 with TRBJ1-2; tentatively, D is TRBD1 (6 bases). The length of the CDR3 is 15 residues. The ends were cut back, 3 bases at V and 1 base at J, with 12 bases in the middle. CDR1 is MNHNS and CDR2 is SASEGT in the germline V gene. CDR3 sequence reads: CASSDRAGDNYGYTF. The CDR3 bases are TGTGCCAGCAGTGATAGGGCAGGGGATAACTATGGCTACACCTTC.

The gene calls are TRBV7-9 and TRBJ1-1, with TRBD1 as a possible D gene (5 bases). Germline lookup yields CDR1 SEHNR and CDR2 FQNEAQ (reference sequence). V lost 5 bases to trimming and J lost 10 bases, with 14 bases between them. This CDR3 has 12 amino acids. As DNA, the CDR3 is TGTGCCAGCAGCCGACAGTTTGGAGCAGCTTTCTTT. The encoded protein is CASSRQFGAAFF.

The genes are TRBV4-2 and TRBJ1-5; 8 nucleotides line up with TRBD1. J lost 2 bases, V lost 4 bases, and 10 bases had no gene match. Germline CDR1 and CDR2: LGHNA and YNFKEQ. This CDR3 region has 17 residues. In DNA form, the CDR3 reads TGTGCCAGCAGCCCGAGCCCCGGGACAGGTGGCAATCAGCCCCAGCATTTT. Protein product: CASSPSPGTGGNQPQHF.

The chain is built from TRBV18 and TRBJ2-2; no firm D call. The CDR3 is 15 residues long. The V gene lost 3 bases and the J gene lost 2 bases, with 10 bases spanning the gap. CDR1 and CDR2 from the germline V gene are KGHSH and LQKENI. The CDR3 sequence is CASSPGGSNTGELFF. CDR3 DNA sequence: TGTGCCAGCTCACCGGGCGGCAGTAACACCGGGGAGCTGTTTTTT.

V gene TRBV19 combines with J gene TRBJ1-4; 7 nucleotides match TRBD1. The CDR3 runs 13 residues. Germline CDR1 LNHDA, CDR2 SQIVND (reference sequence). V dropped 8 bases and J dropped 7; count of bases not matched to a gene: 7. The CDR3 spells CASRRDRGEKLFF. CDR3 DNA: TGTGCCAGTCGCCGGGACAGAGGTGAAAAACTGTTTTTT.

J is TRBJ2-6 and V is TRBV6-5; D is perhaps TRBD2 (6 bases). With 7 bases removed from V and 9 bases from J, the gap between germline ends came to 10 bases. The germline V gene has CDR1 MNHEY and CDR2 SVGAGI. The length of the CDR3 is 12 residues. The DNA of the CDR3 is TGTGCCAGCATTGGGGGGAGCAACGTCCTGACTTTC. Translating it yields CASIGGSNVLTF.

This chain links TRBV11-2 with TRBJ1-1; D gene uncertain. This CDR3 contains 14 residues. V lost 4 bases to trimming and J lost 2 bases, with 11 bases between them. The germline CDR1 and CDR2 sequences are SGHAT and FQNNGV. In nucleotides, the CDR3 is TGTGCCAGCAGCTCCAATTTCGGCAACACTGAAGCTTTCTTT. It specifies CASSSNFGNTEAFF.

V is TRBV9 and J is TRBJ1-1; D not resolved. The CDR3 runs 15 residues. Per germline, CDR1 SGDLS and CDR2 YYNGEE. V was clipped by 0 bases and J by 0 bases, with 9 bases between them. CDR3 bases: TGTGCCAGCAGCGTAGGGGGTAAAGTGAACACTGAAGCTTTCTTT. It codes for CASSVGGKVNTEAFF.

V and J are TRBV28 and TRBJ1-1, with a possible D match to TRBD1 (6 bases). Trimming removed 8 bases from V and 5 bases from J, with 15 bases in between. This CDR3 is built from 13 residues. The germline V gene has CDR1 MDHEN and CDR2 SYDVKM. The CDR3 here is CASGAWGRTEAFF. In DNA, the CDR3 is TGTGCCAGCGGGGCCTGGGGGCGGACTGAAGCTTTCTTT.